This passage covers 13 T cell receptor beta chains from one sample sequenced in a study of neoadjuvant anti-PD-1 for oral cavity cancer. The protocol was immunoSEQ multiplex PCR, while the TCRdb copy is restricted to in-frame clones and leaves out a portion. The sample shows about 23,000 clones, less than 50% of them seen only once. The time point is: after neoadjuvant nivolumab, at surgical resection. The material was tumor tissue, obtained after nivolumab (anti-PD-1) treatment. The receptor source for this set is a person between 40 and 79 years old with oral cavity squamous cell carcinoma.

The chain has TRBV2 and TRBJ2-7; no clear D. Trimming pared 3 bases from V and 2 bases from J, leaving 8 bases between. The germline V gene encodes CDR1 SNHLY and CDR2 FYNNEI. The CDR3 consists of 13 residues. The CDR3 DNA follows: TGTGCCAGCAGTGATCGTAGCACCTACGAGCAGTACTTC. It encodes CASSDRSTYEQYF.

By sample fraction, this clone is medium-sized. The J gene is TRBJ2-1, the V gene TRBV5-6; TRBD1 agrees at 8 bases. The CDR3 has 14 amino acids. After removal of 2 bases from V and 10 bases from J, the junction contained 8 bases not matched to a gene. Looked up from germline, CDR1 is SGHDT and CDR2 is YYEEEE. The CDR3 DNA reads TGTGCCAGCAGCTTTCCGTTGCGGACAGGGGAGCAGTTCTTC. Protein sequence: CASSFPLRTGEQFF.

The chain couples TRBV7-2 to TRBJ1-2, with TRBD1 as a possible D gene (6 bases). Germline lookup yields CDR1 SGHTA and CDR2 FQGNSA. The ends were cut back, 2 bases at V and 7 bases at J, with 20 bases in the middle. There are 16 residues in the CDR3. This CDR3 reads CASSLNSGGGVGGYTF. CDR3 bases: TGTGCCAGCAGCTTAAATTCGGGAGGGGGTGTCGGTGGCTACACCTTC.

The chain employs TRBV11-2 and TRBJ1-2, with D possibly matching TRBD1 (5 bases). CDR3 length equals 14 residues. CDR1 is SGHAT, CDR2 FQNNGV, per germline. V gave up 3 bases and J gave up 4 bases, with 12 bases separating them. In nucleotides, the CDR3 is TGTGCCAGCAGCTTTTCAGGGAAAGCCTATGGCTACACCTTC. Residues: CASSFSGKAYGYTF.

Regarding this clone: In the same sample, other DNA sequences code for this CDR3. The chain carries TRBV11-2 and TRBJ1-5, with D unresolved. V lost 2 bases and J 1 base, leaving 3 bases between the germline ends. The CDR3 sequence is 13 residues long. Per the germline V gene, CDR1 is SGHAT and CDR2 is FQNNGV. The CDR3 region is CASSLSSNQPQHF. CDR3 nucleotides: TGTGCCAGCAGCTTAAGCAGCAATCAGCCCCAGCATTTT. Together with reference TRBV11-2 and TRBJ1-5, the CDR3 gives the full variable domain: EAGVAQSPRYKIIEKRQSVAFWCNPISGHATLYWYQQILGQGPKLLIQFQNNGVVDDSQLPKDRFSAERLKGVDSTLKIQPAKLEDSAVYLCASSLSSNQPQHFGDGTRLSIL.

The chain joins TRBV19 to TRBJ2-1, with D uncertain. Looked up from germline, CDR1 is LNHDA and CDR2 is SQIVND (reference sequence). V was cut by 1 base and J by 7 bases, with 8 bases left in between. The CDR3 sequence is 13 residues long. The CDR3 DNA follows: TGTGCCAGTAGTATAGTGTCCCAAAATGAGCAGTTCTTC. It encodes CASSIVSQNEQFF.

This clone has only a few counts. The chain recombines TRBV9 with TRBJ1-6; TRBD1 is a possible D gene (6 bases). Germline CDR1 SGDLS, CDR2 YYNGEE. V dropped 3 bases and J dropped 0 bases, with 13 bases sitting between them. This CDR3 has 17 residues. The chain's CDR3 is CASSDQGFASYNSPLHF. The CDR3 DNA reads TGTGCCAGCAGCGATCAGGGGTTTGCCTCCTATAATTCACCCCTCCACTTT.

The chain combines TRBV5-1 with TRBJ1-3, with D perhaps TRBD1 (6 bases). CDR3 length equals 16 residues. Between the trimmed V and J ends, which lost 3 bases and 2 bases, there was a span of 15 bases. Germline values: CDR1 SGHRS, CDR2 YFSETQ. CDR3 amino acids: CASSSKRGGAGNTIYF. The CDR3 DNA reads TGCGCCAGCAGCTCGAAAAGGGGGGGCGCTGGAAACACCATATATTTT.

The rearrangement links TRBV7-9 to TRBJ1-4, with D uncertain. This CDR3 has 16 residues. V was clipped by 2 bases and J by 4 bases, with 14 bases between them. Germline CDR1 reads SEHNR; CDR2 reads FQNEAQ (reference sequence). The CDR3 here is CASSLIFGSLNEKLFF. The CDR3 nucleotides read TGTGCCAGCAGCTTAATCTTCGGTTCACTTAATGAAAAACTGTTTTTT. Complete variable domain (other parts from reference TRBV7-9 and TRBJ1-4): DTGVSQNPRHKITKRGQNVTFRCDPISEHNRLYWYRQTLGQGPEFLTYFQNEAQLEKSRLLSDRFSAERPKGSFSTLEIQRTEQGDSAMYLCASSLIFGSLNEKLFFGSGTQLSVL.

Written as DNA, the CDR3 is TGTGCCAGCAGCCCGGGACAGGGGGAGGTCTCAAGGACTGAAGCTTTCTTT. It yields the protein CASSPGQGEVSRTEAFF. The chain carries TRBV5-4 and TRBJ1-1, with 11 positions matching TRBD1. Germline CDR1 SGHNT, CDR2 YYREEE (reference sequence). Trimming at V came to 4 bases and at J to 5 bases, leaving 13 bases not matched to a gene. The CDR3 contains 17 residues.

This clone is a singleton in its sample. The chain uses TRBV30 and TRBJ2-7, with D perhaps assigned TRBD1 or TRBD2 (5 bases each). Germline loops: CDR1 GTSNPN, CDR2 SVGIG (reference sequence). V was clipped by 3 bases and J by 3 bases, with 15 bases between them. This CDR3 contains 14 residues. CDR3 sequence reads: CAWRAAGRGYEQYF. In nucleotides, the CDR3 is TGTGCCTGGAGGGCAGCAGGGAGAGGCTACGAGCAGTACTTC. The whole variable domain, filled in from reference TRBV30 and TRBJ2-7, reads SQTIHQWPATLVQPVGSPLSLECTVEGTSNPNLYWYRQAAGRGLQLLFYSVGIGQISSEVPQNLSASRPQDRQFILSSKKLLLSDSGFYLCAWRAAGRGYEQYFGPGTRLTVT.

V gene TRBV30 combines with J gene TRBJ2-7; no clear D gene. V lost 0 bases and J 3 bases, leaving 6 bases between the germline ends. Looked up from germline, CDR1 is GTSNPN and CDR2 is SVGIG (reference sequence). The CDR3 has 12 residues. CDR3 coding DNA: TGTGCCTGGAGTGTAAACCTCTACGAGCAGTACTTC. It encodes CAWSVNLYEQYF.

This chain uses TRBV15 with TRBJ1-1, with TRBD1 matching 7 bases. In germline, CDR1 is LNHNV, CDR2 YYDKDF (reference sequence). The CDR3 is 13 residues long. Trimming at V came to 3 bases and at J to 8 bases, leaving 6 bases not matched to a gene. The CDR3 nucleotides are TGTGCCACCAGCAGGGGGGACAGATCCGAAGCTTTCTTT. This encodes CATSRGDRSEAFF.